This TCR beta chain is from a study of blood T cell repertoires in COVID-19. Overall study: COVID-19 samples collected from the United States, Italy and Spain covered acute and convalescent phases. T cells, B-cell-depleted T cells, or PBMCs supplied cDNA or gDNA.

Participants had their cohort set by participant-reported clinical history. Each recovered donor of Cohort 3 presented with two negative PCRs, clearance, or symptom resolution. Data came from immunoSEQ multiplex PCR; TCRdb stores just in-frame clones and leaves some out. The sample lists hundreds of thousands of clones, about 90% occurring once. This CDR3 comprises 17 residues. CDR1 SGHRS and CDR2 YFSETQ come from the germline V gene. V lost 3 bases to trimming and J lost 1 base; unmatched junction nucleotides: 10. The source is a woman aged 25 to 39 who had recovered from COVID-19. V and J are TRBV5-1 and TRBJ1-1; 9 bases match TRBD1. The specimen sequenced was PBMCs or T cells enriched from blood (not recorded which). CDR3: CASSSGPGTGPNTEAFF. As DNA, the CDR3 is TGCGCCAGCAGCTCCGGTCCCGGGACAGGGCCGAACACTGAAGCTTTCTTT.